Sequencing of this T cell receptor (beta chain) was carried out in a study of CD8+ T cells in alopecia areata. This CDR3 comprises 11 residues. Germline V gives CDR1 GTSNPN, CDR2 SVGIG (reference sequence). As concerns this clone: The junction departs from germline at one end; a sequencing error may be responsible.

It was cDNA, reverse transcribed from extracted RNA, that served as the sequencing template. Clones were read by immunoSEQ multiplex PCR, and TCRdb kept only the in-frame ones, dropping some. The sample records about 120,000 clones, 61% being singletons. Treatment here: oral pan-JAK inhibitor, 5-10 mg twice daily. The sequence came from a human donor with alopecia areata. Sample: CD4+ T cells sorted from blood, taken at week 4, from a patient treated with tofacitinib. The genes are TRBV30 and TRBJ1-1; no clear D. The CDR3 DNA reads TGTGCCTGGATCCAAAGGCAGCGCCCCTTATTT. It yields the protein CAWIQRQRPLF.